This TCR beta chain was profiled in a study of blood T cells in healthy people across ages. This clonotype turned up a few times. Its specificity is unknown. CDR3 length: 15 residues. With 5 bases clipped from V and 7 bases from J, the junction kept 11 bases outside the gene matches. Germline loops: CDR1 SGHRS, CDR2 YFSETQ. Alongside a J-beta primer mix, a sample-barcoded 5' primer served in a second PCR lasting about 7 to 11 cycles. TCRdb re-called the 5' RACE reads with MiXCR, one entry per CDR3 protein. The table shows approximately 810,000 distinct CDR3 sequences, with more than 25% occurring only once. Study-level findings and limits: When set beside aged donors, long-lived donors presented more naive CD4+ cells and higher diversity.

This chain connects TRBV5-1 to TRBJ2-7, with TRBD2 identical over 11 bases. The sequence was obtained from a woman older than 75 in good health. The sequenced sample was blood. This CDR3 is CASRRLAGGIQEQYF. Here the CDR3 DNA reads TGCGCCAGCAGACGGCTAGCGGGAGGTATCCAAGAGCAGTACTTC.